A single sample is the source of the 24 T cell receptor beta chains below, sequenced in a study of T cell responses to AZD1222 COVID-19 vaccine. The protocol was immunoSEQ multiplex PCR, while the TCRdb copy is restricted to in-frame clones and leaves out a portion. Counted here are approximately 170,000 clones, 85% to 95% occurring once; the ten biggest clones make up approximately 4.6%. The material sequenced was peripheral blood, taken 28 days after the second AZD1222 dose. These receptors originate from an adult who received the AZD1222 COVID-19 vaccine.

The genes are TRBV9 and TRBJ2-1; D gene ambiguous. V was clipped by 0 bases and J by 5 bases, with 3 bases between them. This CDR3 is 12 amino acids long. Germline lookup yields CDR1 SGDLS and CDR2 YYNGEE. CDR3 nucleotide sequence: TGTGCCAGCAGCGTAGCCCACAATGAGCAGTTCTTC. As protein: CASSVAHNEQFF.

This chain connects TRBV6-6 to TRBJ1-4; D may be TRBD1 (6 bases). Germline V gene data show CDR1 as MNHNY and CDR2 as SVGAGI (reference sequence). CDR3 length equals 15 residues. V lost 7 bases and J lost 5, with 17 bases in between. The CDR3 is CASTLTGQRNEKLFF. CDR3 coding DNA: TGTGCCAGCACTTTAACGGGACAAAGAAATGAAAAACTGTTTTTT.

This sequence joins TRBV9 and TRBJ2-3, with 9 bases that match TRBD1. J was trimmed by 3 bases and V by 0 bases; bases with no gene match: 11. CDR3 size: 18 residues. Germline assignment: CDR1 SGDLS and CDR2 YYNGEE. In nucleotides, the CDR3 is TGTGCCAGCAGCGTAGAGGGAGGGACAGGGACGGTGACAGATACGCAGTATTTT. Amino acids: CASSVEGGTGTVTDTQYF.

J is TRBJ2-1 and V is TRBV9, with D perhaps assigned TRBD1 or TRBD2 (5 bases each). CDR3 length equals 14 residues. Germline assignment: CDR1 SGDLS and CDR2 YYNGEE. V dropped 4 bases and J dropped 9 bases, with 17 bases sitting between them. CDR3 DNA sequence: TGTGCCAGCAGCCCCCGGGGCCTGAGGGGTGAGCAGTTCTTC. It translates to CASSPRGLRGEQFF.

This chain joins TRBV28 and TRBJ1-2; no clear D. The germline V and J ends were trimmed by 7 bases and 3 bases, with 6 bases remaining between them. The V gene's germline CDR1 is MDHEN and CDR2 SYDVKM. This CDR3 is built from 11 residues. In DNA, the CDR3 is TGTGCCAGCATTTCTGACTATGGCTACACCTTC. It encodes CASISDYGYTF.

The chain's CDR3 is CASSQEGYGYTF. CDR3 nucleotides: TGTGCCAGCAGCCAAGAGGGCTATGGCTACACCTTC. The chain uses TRBV4-2 and TRBJ1-2; no definite D call. Germline CDR1 is LGHNA and CDR2 is YNFKEQ. This CDR3 is built from 12 residues. V lost 0 bases and J 4 bases, leaving 3 bases between the germline ends.

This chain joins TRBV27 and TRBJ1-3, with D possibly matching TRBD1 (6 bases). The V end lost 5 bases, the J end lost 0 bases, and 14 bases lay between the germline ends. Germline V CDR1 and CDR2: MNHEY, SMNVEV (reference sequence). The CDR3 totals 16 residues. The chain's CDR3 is CASSLKAGVSGNTIYF. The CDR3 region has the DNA TGTGCCAGCAGTCTAAAGGCAGGGGTCTCTGGAAACACCATATATTTT.

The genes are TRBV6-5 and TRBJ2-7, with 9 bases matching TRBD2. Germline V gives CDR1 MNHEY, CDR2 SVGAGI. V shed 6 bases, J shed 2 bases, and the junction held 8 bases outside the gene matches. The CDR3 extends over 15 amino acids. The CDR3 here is CASRQPSGEAYEQYF. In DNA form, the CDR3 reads TGTGCCAGCAGACAACCTAGCGGGGAGGCCTACGAGCAGTACTTC.

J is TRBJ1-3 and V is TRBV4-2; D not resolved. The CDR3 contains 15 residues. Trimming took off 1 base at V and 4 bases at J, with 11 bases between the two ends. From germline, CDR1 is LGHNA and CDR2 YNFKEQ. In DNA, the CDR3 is TGTGCCAGCAGCCAAGTGGAACGTGCGGGAAACACCATATATTTT. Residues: CASSQVERAGNTIYF.

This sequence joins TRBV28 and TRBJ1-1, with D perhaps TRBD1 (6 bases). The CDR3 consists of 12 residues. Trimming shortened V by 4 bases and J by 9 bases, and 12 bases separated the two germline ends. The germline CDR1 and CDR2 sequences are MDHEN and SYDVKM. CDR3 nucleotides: TGTGCCAGCAGTTCTCCGGACAGTCAAGCTTTCTTT. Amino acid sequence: CASSSPDSQAFF.

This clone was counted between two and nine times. Here the CDR3 reads CASSPEEYRAGYTF. CDR3 nucleotide sequence: TGTGCCAGCAGCCCCGAGGAATACAGGGCTGGCTACACCTTC. The chain combines TRBV7-9 with TRBJ1-2, with D maybe TRBD1 (6 bases). From germline, CDR1 is SEHNR and CDR2 FQNEAQ (reference sequence). Trimming took 5 bases from V and 7 from J, leaving 17 bases between them. The CDR3 has 14 residues.

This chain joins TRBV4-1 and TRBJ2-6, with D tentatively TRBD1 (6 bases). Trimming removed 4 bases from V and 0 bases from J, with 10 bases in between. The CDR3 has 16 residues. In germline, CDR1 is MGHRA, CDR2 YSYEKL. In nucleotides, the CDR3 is TGCGCCAGCAGCCCCACAGGGATCTCTGGGGCCAACGTCCTGACTTTC. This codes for CASSPTGISGANVLTF.

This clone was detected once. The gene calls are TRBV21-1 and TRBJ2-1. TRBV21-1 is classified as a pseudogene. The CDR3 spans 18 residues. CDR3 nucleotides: TGTGCCAGCAGAGGGGATGGGCAACGGGACGGGGCAAACAATGAGCAGTTCTTC. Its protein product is CASRGDGQRDGANNEQFF.

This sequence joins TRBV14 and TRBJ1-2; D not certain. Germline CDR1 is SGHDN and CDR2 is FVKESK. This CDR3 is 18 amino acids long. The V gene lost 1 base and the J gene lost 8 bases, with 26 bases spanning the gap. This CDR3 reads CASSQAKLIGLPHHGYTF. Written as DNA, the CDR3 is TGTGCCAGCAGCCAAGCGAAGCTAATCGGGTTGCCACATCACGGCTACACCTTC.

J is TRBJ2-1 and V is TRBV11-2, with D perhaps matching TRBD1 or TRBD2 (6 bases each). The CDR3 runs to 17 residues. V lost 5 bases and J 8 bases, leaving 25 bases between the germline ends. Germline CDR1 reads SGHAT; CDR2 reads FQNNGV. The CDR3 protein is CASSAVLGGGTYHEQFF. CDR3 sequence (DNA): TGTGCCAGCAGCGCCGTCCTTGGAGGGGGGACTTATCATGAGCAGTTCTTC.

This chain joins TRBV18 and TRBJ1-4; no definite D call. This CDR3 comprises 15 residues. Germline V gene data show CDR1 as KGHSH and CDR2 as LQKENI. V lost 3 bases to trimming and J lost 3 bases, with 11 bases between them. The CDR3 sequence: CASSPSGVPNEKLFF. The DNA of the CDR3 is TGTGCCAGCTCACCTTCCGGGGTCCCTAATGAAAAACTGTTTTTT.

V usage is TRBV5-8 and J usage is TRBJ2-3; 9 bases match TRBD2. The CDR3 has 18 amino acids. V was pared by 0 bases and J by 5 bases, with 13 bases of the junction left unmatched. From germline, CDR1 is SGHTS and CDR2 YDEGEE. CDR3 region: CASSLGGAGGPLGDTQYF. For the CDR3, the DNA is TGTGCCAGCAGCTTGGGCGGCGCGGGAGGGCCTCTGGGAGATACGCAGTATTTT.

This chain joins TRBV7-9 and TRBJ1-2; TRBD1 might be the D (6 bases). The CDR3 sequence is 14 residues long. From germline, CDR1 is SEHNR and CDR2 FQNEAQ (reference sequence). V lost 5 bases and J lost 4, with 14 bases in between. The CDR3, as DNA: TGTGCCAGCAGCGCAAGACAGGAGATCTATGGCTACACCTTC. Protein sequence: CASSARQEIYGYTF.

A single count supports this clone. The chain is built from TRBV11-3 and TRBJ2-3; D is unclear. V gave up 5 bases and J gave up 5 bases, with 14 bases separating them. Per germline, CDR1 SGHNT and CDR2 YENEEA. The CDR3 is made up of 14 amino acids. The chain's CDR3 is CASSPGSWGDTQYF. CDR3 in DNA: TGTGCCAGCAGCCCCGGGTCGTGGGGAGATACGCAGTATTTT.

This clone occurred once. This CDR3 is CASSKRDAPGELFF. CDR3 coding DNA: TGTGCCAGCAGCAAGCGGGATGCCCCCGGGGAGCTGTTTTTT. The V call is TRBV21-1, the J call TRBJ2-2; the table's D call, TRBD2, was not checked against the DNA. TRBV21-1 is a documented pseudogene. The CDR3 consists of 14 residues.

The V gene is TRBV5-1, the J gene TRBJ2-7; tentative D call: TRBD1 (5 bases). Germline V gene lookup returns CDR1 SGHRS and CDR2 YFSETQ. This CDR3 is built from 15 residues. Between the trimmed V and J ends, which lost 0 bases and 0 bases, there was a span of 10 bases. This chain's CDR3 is CASSLAAGSSYEQYF. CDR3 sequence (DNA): TGCGCCAGCAGCTTGGCCGCAGGGTCCTCCTACGAGCAGTACTTC.

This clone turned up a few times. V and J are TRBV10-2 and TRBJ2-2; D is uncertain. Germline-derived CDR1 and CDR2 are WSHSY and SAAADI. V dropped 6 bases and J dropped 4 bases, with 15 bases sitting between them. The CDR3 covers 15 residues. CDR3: CASRFSSTITGELFF. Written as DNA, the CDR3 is TGCGCCAGCAGATTTAGCAGTACTATCACCGGGGAGCTGTTTTTT.

The DNA for the CDR3 is TGTGCCAGCAGTTTGGCGGGAGCCTCTAGGAATGAGCAGTTCTTC. Translated, it gives CASSLAGASRNEQFF. V and J are TRBV28 and TRBJ2-1, with 7 bases aligning to TRBD2. Germline CDR1 and CDR2: MDHEN and SYDVKM. The CDR3 totals 15 residues. V trimming: 3 bases; J trimming: 7 bases; junction bases outside the gene matches: 9.

The CDR3 here is CSVEGREPSYNEQFF. The CDR3 bases are TGCAGCGTTGAAGGGCGGGAGCCCTCCTACAATGAGCAGTTCTTC. The rearrangement links TRBV29-1 to TRBJ2-1; 7 bases align to TRBD2. The V gene's germline CDR1 is SQVTM and CDR2 ANQGSEA. There are 15 residues in the CDR3. V lost 1 base to trimming and J lost 0 bases; unmatched junction nucleotides: 3.